This T cell receptor (beta chain) was sequenced during a study of blood T cell repertoires in COVID-19. Overall study context: PBMCs, B-cell-depleted T cells, or T cells provided the cDNA or gDNA that made up the material.

Cohort 3 recovery required two negative PCRs, clearance, or symptom resolution. With regard to this clone: This specimen includes other DNA sequences encoding the same CDR3.

Profiling relied on immunoSEQ multiplex PCR, and the TCRdb table lists in-frame clones only, not all of them. The table shows some 530,000 clones, with 80% to 90% occurring only once. The CDR3 is 13 residues long. Germline CDR1 reads MNHNS; CDR2 reads SASEGT. Trimming stripped 1 base from V and 2 bases from J, with 6 bases between. The sequencing input was PBMCs or T cells enriched from blood (not recorded which). This receptor was obtained from a woman between 55 and 75 years old who had recovered from COVID-19. The V gene is TRBV6-1, the J gene TRBJ2-7; no firm D call. In DNA form, the CDR3 reads TGTGCCAGCAGTGAAGTTCCAACCTACGAGCAGTACGTC. Translated, it gives CASSEVPTYEQYV.